This entry features one T cell receptor beta chain sequence. The data were taken from a study of blood T cell repertoires in COVID-19. Study in general: The United States, Italy and Spain provided the acute and convalescent COVID-19 samples.

In the original analysis: Amplifying reference gene primers gave estimates of nucleated cell counts. Profiling relied on immunoSEQ multiplex PCR, and the TCRdb table lists in-frame clones only, not all of them. V and J calls and clone size are as listed in that table; D and trimming were resolved from the DNA. The repertoire holds about 460,000 clones, about nine tenths seen once, with approximately 8.3% in the top ten. Living in about two dozen US areas, the participants were between roughly 18 and 95 years of age. Participants reported their clinical history, and cohort assignment relied on those reports. Per the germline V gene, CDR1 is ENHRY and CDR2 is SYGVKD. The length of the CDR3 is 13 residues. V was cut by 3 bases and J by 2 bases, with 5 bases left in between.

The chain couples TRBV10-3 to TRBJ1-3; D ambiguous. Sequencing used PBMCs or T cells enriched from blood (not recorded which). The origin of this receptor is a woman aged 55-75 years who had recovered from COVID-19. CDR3 coding DNA: TGTGCCATCAGTGACGGAGCTGGAAACACCATATATTTT. As protein: CAISDGAGNTIYF.